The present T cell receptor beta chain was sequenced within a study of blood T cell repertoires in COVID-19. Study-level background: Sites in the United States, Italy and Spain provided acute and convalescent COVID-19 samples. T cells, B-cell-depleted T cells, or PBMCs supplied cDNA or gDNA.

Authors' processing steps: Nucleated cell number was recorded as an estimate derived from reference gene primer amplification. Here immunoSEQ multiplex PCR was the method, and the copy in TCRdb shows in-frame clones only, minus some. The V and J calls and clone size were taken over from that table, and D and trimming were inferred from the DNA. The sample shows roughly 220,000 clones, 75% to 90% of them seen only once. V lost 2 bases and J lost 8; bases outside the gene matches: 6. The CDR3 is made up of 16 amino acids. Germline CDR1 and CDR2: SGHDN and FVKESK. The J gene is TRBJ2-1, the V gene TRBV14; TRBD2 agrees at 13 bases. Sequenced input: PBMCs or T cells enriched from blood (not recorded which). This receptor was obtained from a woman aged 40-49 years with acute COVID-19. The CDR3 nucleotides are TGTGCCAGCAGCCAAACTAGCGGGGGGGCCTTCCATGAGCAGTTCTTC. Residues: CASSQTSGGAFHEQFF. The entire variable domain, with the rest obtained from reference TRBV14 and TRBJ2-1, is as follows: EAGVTQFPSHSVIEKGQTVTLRCDPISGHDNLYWYRRVMGKEIKFLLHFVKESKQDESGMPNNRFLAERTGGTYSTLKVQPAELEDSGVYFCASSQTSGGAFHEQFFGPGTRLTVL.